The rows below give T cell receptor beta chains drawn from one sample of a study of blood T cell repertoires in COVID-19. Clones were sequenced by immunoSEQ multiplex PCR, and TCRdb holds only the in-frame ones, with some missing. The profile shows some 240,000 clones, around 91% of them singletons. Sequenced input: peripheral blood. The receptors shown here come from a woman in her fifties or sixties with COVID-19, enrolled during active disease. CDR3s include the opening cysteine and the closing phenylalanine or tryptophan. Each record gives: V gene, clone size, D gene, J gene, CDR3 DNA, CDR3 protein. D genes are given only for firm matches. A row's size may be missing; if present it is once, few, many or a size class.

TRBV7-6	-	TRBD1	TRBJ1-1	TGTGCCAGCAGCTTAGTAGGGACAGGGTCTACCTTGAACACTGAAGCTTTCTTT	CASSLVGTGSTLNTEAFF
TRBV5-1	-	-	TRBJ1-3	TGCGCCAGCAGCCGTCGTCTCTCTGGAAACACCATATATTTT	CASSRRLSGNTIYF
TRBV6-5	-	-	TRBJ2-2	TGTGCCAGCTCCAAGAGCCATGCGAACACCGGGGAGCTGTTTTTT	CASSKSHANTGELFF
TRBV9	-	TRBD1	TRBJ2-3	TGTGCCAGCAGCGTACGGGAAGGACAGGGGGCTAGTACAGATACGCAGTATTTT	CASSVREGQGASTDTQYF
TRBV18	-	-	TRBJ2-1	TGTGCCAGCTCACCTGTTTTTGCGTCCTACAATGAGCAGTTCTTC	CASSPVFASYNEQFF
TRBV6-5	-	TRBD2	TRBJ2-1	TGTGCCAGCCGGCTAGCGGGGGGCGTCCATGAGCAGTTCTTC	CASRLAGGVHEQFF
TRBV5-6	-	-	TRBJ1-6	TGTGCCAGCAGCTTTGGGCCAGACCCGGCGCATTCACCCCTCCACTTT	CASSFGPDPAHSPLHF
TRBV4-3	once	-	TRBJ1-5	TGCGCCAGCAGCCAAGACCTGGGGGCAGGGGTTCAGCCCCAGCATTTT	CASSQDLGAGVQPQHF
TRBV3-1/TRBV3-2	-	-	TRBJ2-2	TGTGCCAGCAGCTCCAGGGATTTCGGCGGGGAGCTGTTTTTT	CASSSRDFGGELFF
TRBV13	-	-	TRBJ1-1	TGTGCCAGCAGCCCTTCACAGAAAAACACTGAAGCTTTCTTT	CASSPSQKNTEAFF
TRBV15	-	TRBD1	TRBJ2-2	TGTGCCACCAGCAGAGAGGGTCAGGGGGCCACCGGGGAGCTGTTTTTT	CATSREGQGATGELFF
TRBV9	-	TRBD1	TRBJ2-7	TGTGCCAGCAGCGTAGGCTATTTAGAGGGGACAGGGGGTTTTTACGAGCAGTACTTC	CASSVGYLEGTGGFYEQYF
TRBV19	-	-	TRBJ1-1	TGTGCCAGTGGTTTAAGGGGCACTGAAGCTTTCTTT	CASGLRGTEAFF